The source of this TCR beta chain is a study of blood T cell repertoires in COVID-19. Study in general: Spain, Italy and the United States supplied samples that represented acute and convalescent COVID-19.

Per the original methods: The authors estimated nucleated cell counts from reference gene primer amplification. Sequenced by immunoSEQ multiplex PCR; TCRdb stores in-frame clones only, minus some. V, J and clone size were drawn from that table, and D and trimming were deduced from the DNA. The sample includes a few hundred thousand clones, approximately 80% seen only once; the top ten take 1.2% to 1.5%. V gave up 6 bases and J gave up 2 bases; unmatched junction bases: 8. The CDR3 has 16 residues. Germline V gives CDR1 MNHEY, CDR2 SMNVEV (reference sequence). This chain links TRBV27 with TRBJ1-1, with 11 positions matching TRBD1. The sequenced material came from peripheral blood. The sequence derives from a woman in her thirties or forties who had recovered from COVID-19. The CDR3 region is CASSLRGQGVNTEAFF. The CDR3 region has the DNA TGTGCCAGCAGCCTAAGGGGACAGGGGGTTAACACTGAAGCTTTCTTT.